Below, 9 T cell receptor beta chains from the same sample are listed, as sequenced in a study of chemoradiotherapy in HPV16-positive cancers. Some clones are missing from TCRdb's copy, which holds only in-frame ones; the method was immunoSEQ multiplex PCR. The table shows under 6,500 clones, with 90% to 95% occurring only once. The sequences come from tumor tissue, collected from a patient who underwent chemoradiotherapy. These receptors were collected from a human donor with HPV-associated anogenital cancer.

Details on this clone: The same CDR3 is also encoded by other DNA sequences in this sample. CDR3 DNA: TGTGCCAGCAGTCCAACATTAAGGGCGCAAGAGACCCAGTACTTC. Protein: CASSPTLRAQETQYF. The chain combines TRBV28 with TRBJ2-5; no clear D. The CDR3 length is 15 residues. V lost 5 bases to trimming and J lost 2 bases, with 15 bases between them. Germline assignment: CDR1 MDHEN and CDR2 SYDVKM.

The J gene is TRBJ1-2, the V gene TRBV7-2, with 8 bases fitting TRBD1. Trimming removed 5 bases from V and 0 bases from J; junction bases left unmatched: 5. Germline CDR1 is SGHTA and CDR2 is FQGNSA. The CDR3 is made up of 15 amino acids. The CDR3 loop reads CASSPSTGANYGYTF. As DNA, the CDR3 is TGTGCCAGCAGCCCCTCGACAGGGGCTAACTATGGCTACACCTTC.

This rearrangement joins TRBV10-3 to TRBJ2-5; 9 bases are a match to TRBD1. Germline CDR1 is ENHRY and CDR2 is SYGVKD. This CDR3 contains 15 residues. V trimming: 6 bases; J trimming: 2 bases; junction bases outside the gene matches: 7. CDR3 residues: CAISSGQGQQETQYF. The CDR3 DNA is TGTGCCATCAGCTCTGGACAGGGGCAACAAGAGACCCAGTACTTC.

CDR3 sequence: CASSLAGRLNTEAFF. The CDR3, as DNA: TGTGCCAGCAGCTTAGCGGGACGGTTGAACACTGAAGCTTTCTTT. V is TRBV7-8 and J is TRBJ1-1, with D maybe TRBD1 (5 bases). Germline CDR1 SGHVS, CDR2 FQNEAQ. The CDR3 loop spans 15 amino acids. V lost 0 bases, J lost 0 bases, and 8 bases lay in between.

The chain has TRBV6-4 and TRBJ2-1, with D possibly TRBD2 on 5 matching bases. V lost 5 bases to trimming and J lost 6 bases, with 17 bases between them. The length of the CDR3 is 15 residues. CDR1 and CDR2 (germline): MRHNA, SNTAGT. The CDR3 here is CASSPSGEGSNEQFF. DNA of the CDR3: TGTGCCAGCAGTCCAAGCGGAGAAGGTAGCAATGAGCAGTTCTTC.

The chain joins TRBV19 to TRBJ2-5; D is unclear. Trimming left V 6 bases short and J 2 bases short, with 13 bases between. This CDR3 contains 14 residues. Germline CDR1 and CDR2: LNHDA and SQIVND (reference sequence). The CDR3 DNA follows: TGTGCCAGTAGCTCCCTCTTGGGGCAAGAGACCCAGTACTTC. It yields the protein CASSSLLGQETQYF.

This chain uses TRBV5-1 with TRBJ2-1; 7 nucleotides line up with TRBD2. This CDR3 is built from 19 residues. J was trimmed by 0 bases and V by 4 bases; bases with no gene match: 16. Germline V lookup: CDR1 SGHRS, CDR2 YFSETQ. The CDR3 DNA reads as TGCGCCAGCAGCCCGACCCCGGGGCGCGGGAGAAGCTCCTACAATGAGCAGTTCTTC. Translated, it gives CASSPTPGRGRSSYNEQFF.

This rearrangement joins TRBV7-2 to TRBJ2-3; D ambiguous. The ends were cut back, 1 base at V and 2 bases at J, with 1 base in the middle. The V gene's germline CDR1 is SGHTA and CDR2 FQGNSA. The CDR3 loop spans 12 amino acids. DNA of the CDR3: TGTGCCAGCAGCTTAGACACAGATACGCAGTATTTT. This gives the protein CASSLDTDTQYF.

The V call is TRBV6-1, the J call TRBJ2-4; 10 bases map to TRBD1. The CDR3 covers 18 residues. The germline gives CDR1 MNHNS, CDR2 SASEGT. With V trimmed by 1 base and J by 0 bases, 6 bases remained unmatched. CDR3 in DNA: TGTGCCAGCAGTGAAGGATGGGGGACAGGGGTAGCCAAAAACATTCAGTACTTC. Translation gives CASSEGWGTGVAKNIQYF.